This T cell receptor (beta chain) was retrieved from a study of T cells after yellow fever vaccination. Whole-study results and caveats: Booster samples showed a return of most primary-vaccination clones (around 96% CD4, approximately 85% CD8). The secondary T-cell response peaked on day 5, not day 15, but was weaker. CD4 and CD8 compartments shared a small share of clonotypes.

This clonotype has ten or more counts. The antigen remains unidentified. Generation of TCR cDNA used 5'RACE template switching (which added a universal primer site and UMIs). TCRdb reanalysed the 5' RACE reads using MiXCR and keeps one entry per CDR3 protein. The sample shows about 340,000 distinct CDR3 sequences, 9.5% to 15% of them seen only once. This CDR3 is built from 12 residues. V lost 5 bases and J 6 bases, leaving 7 bases between the germline ends. Germline V lookup: CDR1 SGHTA, CDR2 FQGTGA. The receptor was derived from a man aged 18 to 35 who received the YFV17D yellow fever vaccine. The rearrangement joins TRBV7-3 to TRBJ2-2; D not resolved. The source material was CD4+ T cells sorted from PBMCs, sampled 15 days after the yellow fever booster vaccination. CDR3 DNA: TGTGCCAGCAGCCCCGGACCCGGGGAGCTGTTTTTT. Translation gives CASSPGPGELFF.